This T cell receptor (beta chain) was documented in a study of Ad26.COV2.S vaccination and SARS-CoV-2 variants. Study-level findings and limits: It was reported that spike-specific CD8+ and CD4+ T cell responses were substantially broad after vaccination.

Treatment reported: some 20 received Ad26.COV2.S at low or high dose, single or two shots; a few received placebo; per-sample allocation not given. Sample collection was performed on day 63 after the first vaccine or placebo injection. Concerning this clone: What it recognizes is unknown.

The germline V gene encodes CDR1 SGHTA and CDR2 FQGTGA. The CDR3 is made up of 14 amino acids. Trimming cost V 5 bases and J 2 bases; bases outside gene matches: 4. Clones were sequenced by immunoSEQ multiplex PCR, and TCRdb holds only the in-frame ones, with some missing. The repertoire holds about 320,000 clones, with approximately 86% as singletons. The gene calls are TRBV7-3 and TRBJ2-3; TRBD2 agrees at 7 bases. The TCR was taken from a person between 18 and 65 years old who received the Ad26.COV2.S COVID-19 vaccine or a placebo. The sample in question was peripheral blood, obtained in a trial of Ad26.COV2.S vaccine versus placebo. The CDR3 protein is CASSKLASTDTQYF. CDR3 coding DNA: TGTGCCAGCAGCAAACTAGCGTCCACAGATACGCAGTATTTT. Drawing the rest from reference TRBV7-3 and TRBJ2-3, the complete variable domain is GAGVSQTPSNKVTEKGKYVELRCDPISGHTALYWYRQSLGQGPEFLIYFQGTGAADDSGLPNDRFFAVRPEGSVSTLKIQRTERGDSAVYLCASSKLASTDTQYFGPGTRLTVL.